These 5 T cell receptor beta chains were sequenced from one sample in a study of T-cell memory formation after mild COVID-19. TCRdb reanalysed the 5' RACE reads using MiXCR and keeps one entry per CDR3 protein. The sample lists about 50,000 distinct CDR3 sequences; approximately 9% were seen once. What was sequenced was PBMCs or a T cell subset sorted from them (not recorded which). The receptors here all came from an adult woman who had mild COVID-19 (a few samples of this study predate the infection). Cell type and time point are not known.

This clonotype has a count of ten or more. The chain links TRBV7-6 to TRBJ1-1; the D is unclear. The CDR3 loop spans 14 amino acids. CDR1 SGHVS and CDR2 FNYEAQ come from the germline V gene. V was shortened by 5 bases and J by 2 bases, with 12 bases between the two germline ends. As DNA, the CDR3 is TGTGCCAGCAGCCCCTCCGGGCGAAACACTGAAGCTTTCTTT. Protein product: CASSPSGRNTEAFF.

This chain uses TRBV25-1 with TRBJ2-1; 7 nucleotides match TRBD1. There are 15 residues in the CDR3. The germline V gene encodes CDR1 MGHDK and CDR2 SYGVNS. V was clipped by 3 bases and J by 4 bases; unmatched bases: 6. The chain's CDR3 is CASSDGTEGYNEQFF. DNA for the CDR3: TGTGCCAGCAGTGACGGGACAGAGGGATACAATGAGCAGTTCTTC.

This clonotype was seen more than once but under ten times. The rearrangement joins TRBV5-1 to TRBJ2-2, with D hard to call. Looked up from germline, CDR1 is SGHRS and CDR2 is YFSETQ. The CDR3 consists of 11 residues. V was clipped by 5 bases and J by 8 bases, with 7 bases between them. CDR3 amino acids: CASRGSGELFF. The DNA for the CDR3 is TGCGCCAGCAGGGGTTCGGGGGAGCTGTTTTTT. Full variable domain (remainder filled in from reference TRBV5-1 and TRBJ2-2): KAGVTQTPRYLIKTRGQQVTLSCSPISGHRSVSWYQQTPGQGLQFLFEYFSETQRNKGNFPGRFSGRQFSNSRSEMNVSTLELGDSALYLCASRGSGELFFGEGSRLTVL.

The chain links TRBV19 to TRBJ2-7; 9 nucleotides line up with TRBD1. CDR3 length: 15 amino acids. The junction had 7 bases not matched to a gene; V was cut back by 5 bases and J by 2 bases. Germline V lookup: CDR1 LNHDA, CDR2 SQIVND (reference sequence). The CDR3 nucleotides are TGTGCCAGTAGTCTAGGGACAGGGAGGGCCTACGAGCAGTACTTC. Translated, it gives CASSLGTGRAYEQYF.

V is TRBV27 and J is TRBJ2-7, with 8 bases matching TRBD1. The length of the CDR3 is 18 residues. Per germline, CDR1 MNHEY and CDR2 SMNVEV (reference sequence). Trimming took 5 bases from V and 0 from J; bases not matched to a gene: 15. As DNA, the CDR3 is TGTGCCAGCAGTCTTACAGGGGGTAGTCTAATTCCCTCCTACGAGCAGTACTTC. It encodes CASSLTGGSLIPSYEQYF.